These 25 T cell receptor beta chains were all obtained from the same sample, sequenced in a study of blood T cell repertoires in COVID-19. Sequencing used immunoSEQ multiplex PCR; TCRdb keeps in-frame clones, though not all of them. The sample has just over 45,000 clones; more than 75% are singletons. The sample taken for sequencing was peripheral blood. These receptor sequences come from a human donor in a cohort sampled during active COVID-19.

The CDR3 DNA sequence: TGTGCCAGCAGACATGGAGAGACCCAGTACTTC. Residues: CASRHGETQYF. The chain recombines TRBV6-6 with TRBJ2-5; D not resolved. This CDR3 has 11 residues. Looked up from germline, CDR1 is MNHNY and CDR2 is SVGAGI (reference sequence). V was pared by 6 bases and J by 4 bases, with 6 bases between.

This clone occurred once. The V call is TRBV3-1 (or the pseudogene TRBV3-2), the J call TRBJ1-2, with no clear D. The CDR3 is made up of 11 amino acids. Germline CDR1 and CDR2: LGHDT and YNNKEL (reference sequence). Trimming shortened V by 4 bases and J by 7 bases, and 7 bases separated the two germline ends. The CDR3 bases are TGTGCCAGCAGCCGGGAGGGTGGCTACACCTTC. Residues: CASSREGGYTF.

This clone was seen a single time. The genes are TRBV5-6 and TRBJ2-5; no clear D. Germline loops: CDR1 SGHDT, CDR2 YYEEEE. Trimming stripped 0 bases from V and 0 bases from J, with 3 bases between. This CDR3 region has 13 residues. Here the CDR3 DNA reads TGTGCCAGCAGCTTGGCTCACCAAGAGACCCAGTACTTC. Translation: CASSLAHQETQYF.

The V and J genes are TRBV9 and TRBJ1-5; no definite D call. Germline CDR1 and CDR2: SGDLS and YYNGEE. There are 15 residues in the CDR3. V dropped 0 bases and J dropped 6 bases, with 13 bases sitting between them. The CDR3 loop is CASSVEAERTQPQHF. For the CDR3, the DNA is TGTGCCAGCAGCGTAGAAGCCGAAAGAACTCAGCCCCAGCATTTT. Looking up the rest from reference TRBV9 and TRBJ1-5 gives the full variable domain: DSGVTQTPKHLITATGQRVTLRCSPRSGDLSVYWYQQSLDQGLQFLIQYYNGEERAKGNILERFSAQQFPDLHSELNLSSLELGDSALYFCASSVEAERTQPQHFGDGTRLSIL.

A single count supports this clone. J is TRBJ2-2 and V is TRBV24-1; 7 bases line up with TRBD1. This CDR3 is 13 amino acids long. Per germline, CDR1 KGHDR and CDR2 SFDVKD. The J segment lost 7 bases and the V segment lost 5 bases, leaving 3 bases of the junction unmatched. The CDR3 sequence is CATSAGGVGELFF. The CDR3 DNA reads as TGTGCCACCAGTGCAGGGGGAGTCGGGGAGCTGTTTTTT.

The chain uses TRBV5-1 and TRBJ1-1; D perhaps matches TRBD1 (5 bases). CDR3 length: 15 amino acids. V gave up 0 bases and J gave up 0 bases, with 9 bases separating them. The germline gives CDR1 SGHRS, CDR2 YFSETQ. CDR3 protein: CASSLVSGLNTEAFF. In nucleotides, the CDR3 is TGCGCCAGCAGCTTGGTCTCAGGGCTGAACACTGAAGCTTTCTTT.

The chain carries TRBV19 and TRBJ2-7, with 9 bases lining up with TRBD1. There are 13 residues in the CDR3. The ends lost 9 bases at V and 3 bases at J; junction bases unmatched: 6. Germline CDR1 is LNHDA and CDR2 is SQIVND (reference sequence). CDR3 region: CASSGTGYYEQYF. For the CDR3, the DNA is TGTGCCAGCTCCGGGACAGGGTACTACGAGCAGTACTTC.

This chain uses TRBV12-3 or TRBV12-4 with TRBJ2-3; D perhaps matches TRBD1 (5 bases). V was clipped by 8 bases and J by 3 bases, with 12 bases between them. The CDR3 consists of 13 residues. CDR3: CASSRRGTDTQYF. The DNA for the CDR3 is TGTGCCAGCTCCAGAAGGGGAACAGATACGCAGTATTTT.

The chain uses TRBV28 and TRBJ2-7, with a weak D call TRBD2 (7 bases). Trimming shortened V by 4 bases and J by 12 bases, and 22 bases separated the two germline ends. Germline-derived CDR1 and CDR2 are MDHEN and SYDVKM. CDR3 length: 14 amino acids. The CDR3 reads CASSSGGNSGGPYF. The CDR3, as DNA: TGTGCCAGCAGTTCGGGGGGCAACTCCGGGGGCCCGTACTTC. Drawing the rest from reference TRBV28 and TRBJ2-7, the complete variable domain is DVKVTQSSRYLVKRTGEKVFLECVQDMDHENMFWYRQDPGLGLRLIYFSYDVKMKEKGDIPEGYSVSREKKERFSLILESASTNQTSMYLCASSSGGNSGGPYFGPGTRLTVT.

This chain connects TRBV20-1 to TRBJ2-5; no reliable D call. The CDR3 has 12 amino acids. V lost 3 bases, J lost 2 bases, and 7 bases lay in between. Germline V gene data show CDR1 as DFQATT and CDR2 as SNEGSKA (reference sequence). The CDR3 bases are TGCAGTGCTAGTGGGCGGCAAGAGACCCAGTACTTC. The encoded protein is CSASGRQETQYF.

The rearrangement links TRBV3-1 (or the pseudogene TRBV3-2) to TRBJ1-4; TRBD1 is a possible D gene (6 bases). Germline-derived CDR1 and CDR2 are LGHDT and YNNKEL (reference sequence). The CDR3 loop spans 14 amino acids. Trimming stripped 5 bases from V and 4 bases from J, with 11 bases between. The CDR3 sequence: CASSALGGNEKLFF. The CDR3 coding sequence is TGTGCCAGCAGCGCCCTAGGGGGTAATGAAAAACTGTTTTTT.

V usage is TRBV28 and J usage is TRBJ2-1, with 10 bases that match TRBD2. J gave up 5 bases and V 7 bases, and 17 bases lay outside the gene matches. CDR1 and CDR2 from the germline V gene are MDHEN and SYDVKM. This CDR3 comprises 18 residues. This CDR3 is CASTAGLAGEGLDNEQFF. The CDR3, as DNA: TGTGCCAGCACTGCGGGGCTAGCGGGAGAGGGTTTAGACAATGAGCAGTTCTTC.

The chain is built from TRBV28 and TRBJ2-3; 7 bases agree with TRBD1. The CDR3 contains 15 residues. Trimming took 7 bases from V and 2 from J; bases not matched to a gene: 9. CDR1 and CDR2 from the germline V gene are MDHEN and SYDVKM. CDR3 amino acids: CASNKLDRDTDTQYF. CDR3 in DNA: TGTGCCAGCAACAAACTAGACAGGGACACAGATACGCAGTATTTT.

The sample holds one count of this clone. CDR3 region: CASSFRVQPQHF. Here the CDR3 DNA reads TGTGCCAGCAGTTTCAGGGTCCAGCCCCAGCATTTT. The chain carries TRBV28 and TRBJ1-5, with D tentatively TRBD1 (5 bases). This CDR3 has 12 amino acids. V lost 3 bases and J 7 bases, leaving 7 bases between the germline ends. CDR1 is MDHEN, CDR2 SYDVKM, per germline.

This sequence joins TRBV12-3 or TRBV12-4 and TRBJ2-7; possibly TRBD1 for D (5 bases). The CDR3 has 12 amino acids. V lost 5 bases and J lost 5, with 10 bases in between. CDR3 sequence reads: CASSTRVNEQYF. The CDR3 DNA reads as TGTGCCAGCAGTACCAGGGTTAACGAGCAGTACTTC.

The rearrangement uses TRBV24-1 and TRBJ2-5; TRBD2 is a possible D gene (6 bases). V lost 6 bases and J lost 5, with 12 bases in between. The CDR3 is made up of 13 amino acids. CDR1 is KGHDR and CDR2 is SFDVKD in the germline V gene. The CDR3 DNA reads TGTGCCACCAGTAAAGGCGGGATGGAGACCCAGTACTTC. It codes for CATSKGGMETQYF.

The V and J genes are TRBV28 and TRBJ1-1; maybe TRBD1 (5 bases). The germline V gene encodes CDR1 MDHEN and CDR2 SYDVKM. Trimming removed 6 bases from V and 6 bases from J, with 20 bases in between. CDR3 length: 15 amino acids. The CDR3 region has the DNA TGTGCCAGCAGACTACCGGGCAGGGCGGGGGCTGAAGCTTTCTTT. It codes for CASRLPGRAGAEAFF.

This sequence joins TRBV18 and TRBJ1-2, with 9 bases that match TRBD1. This CDR3 is 15 amino acids long. CDR1 is KGHSH, CDR2 LQKENI, per germline. The J segment lost 3 bases and the V segment lost 2 bases, leaving 4 bases of the junction unmatched. CDR3 loop: CASSPAQGAYYGYTF. The CDR3, as DNA: TGTGCCAGCTCACCAGCACAGGGGGCTTACTATGGCTACACCTTC.

This chain links TRBV7-8 with TRBJ2-3, with D perhaps TRBD2 (6 bases). Per the germline V gene, CDR1 is SGHVS and CDR2 is FQNEAQ. The CDR3 is 16 amino acids. Trimming removed 5 bases from V and 0 bases from J, with 15 bases in between. The CDR3 DNA reads as TGTGCCAGCAGCCTGCGGGACCCCACTAGCACAGATACGCAGTATTTT. This codes for CASSLRDPTSTDTQYF. The full variable domain, with the rest looked up from reference TRBV7-8 and TRBJ2-3, is GAGVSQSPRYKVAKRGQDVALRCDPISGHVSLFWYQQALGQGPEFLTYFQNEAQLDKSGLPSDRFFAERPEGSVSTLKIQRTQQEDSAVYLCASSLRDPTSTDTQYFGPGTRLTVL.

This rearrangement joins TRBV4-1 to TRBJ2-1, with TRBD2 matching 9 bases. Trimming removed 4 bases from V and 7 bases from J; junction bases left unmatched: 11. Per germline, CDR1 MGHRA and CDR2 YSYEKL. The CDR3 is 16 residues long. Here the CDR3 reads CASSLDAAGGGNEQFF. DNA of the CDR3: TGCGCCAGCAGCCTAGATGCGGCGGGGGGGGGAAATGAGCAGTTCTTC.

The rearrangement links TRBV11-2 to TRBJ1-2, with D tentatively TRBD1 (6 bases). The germline V and J ends were trimmed by 6 bases and 3 bases, with 11 bases remaining between them. The germline V gene encodes CDR1 SGHAT and CDR2 FQNNGV. The CDR3 extends over 13 amino acids. CDR3 nucleotides: TGTGCCAGCAGTTCTACAGGGTACTATGGCTACACCTTC. It specifies CASSSTGYYGYTF.

The V call is TRBV27, the J call TRBJ1-1, with D unclear. V shed 6 bases and J shed 2 bases, with 10 bases lying between them. The CDR3 runs 13 residues. The V gene's germline CDR1 is MNHEY and CDR2 SMNVEV (reference sequence). CDR3 bases: TGTGCCAGCAGAACAGCCTTAAACACTGAAGCTTTCTTT. Protein product: CASRTALNTEAFF.

The chain links TRBV5-4 to TRBJ2-3, with TRBD2 identical over 7 bases. Germline V gene data show CDR1 as SGHNT and CDR2 as YYREEE (reference sequence). With V trimmed by 2 bases and J by 2 bases, 8 bases remained unmatched. The CDR3 is made up of 16 amino acids. This CDR3 reads CASSLLAGDNTDTQYF. CDR3 DNA sequence: TGTGCCAGCAGCTTATTGGCGGGAGATAACACAGATACGCAGTATTTT.

The chain carries TRBV7-9 and TRBJ2-1, with a possible D match to TRBD2 (5 bases). The germline V and J ends were trimmed by 4 bases and 14 bases, with 18 bases remaining between them. The CDR3 has 13 amino acids. Germline-derived CDR1 and CDR2 are SEHNR and FQNEAQ (reference sequence). The CDR3 loop reads CASSSFLGEREFF. The CDR3 DNA reads TGTGCCAGCAGCTCGTTCCTTGGAGAGAGGGAGTTCTTC.

This clone was found once. The chain combines TRBV3-1 (or the pseudogene TRBV3-2) with TRBJ1-2; D is undetermined. The germline V gene encodes CDR1 LGHDT and CDR2 YNNKEL (reference sequence). The CDR3 extends over 13 amino acids. Between the trimmed V and J ends, which lost 1 base and 8 bases, there was a span of 11 bases. CDR3 bases: TGTGCCAGCAGCCAAGGTTTGGCCGTGGGCTACACCTTC. Translating it yields CASSQGLAVGYTF.